This T cell receptor (beta chain) was documented in a study of T cells in Graves' hyperthyroidism and ophthalmopathy. Study-wide points: Most thyroid-expanded clonotypes above 0.001 were also found in blood. Ophthalmopathy was separated from stable hyperthyroidism by a 13 V-J model.

This CDR3 spans 14 amino acids. In germline, CDR1 is SEHNR, CDR2 FQNEAQ (reference sequence). Trimming removed 2 bases at V and 0 bases at J, with 7 bases between. This clonotype was seen a handful of times. Its antigen is unknown. Amplified TCR beta CDR3 regions derived from RNA transcripts. Using the HTBI primer set, a first-round RT-PCR was run on the TCR CDR3. TCRdb itself ran the multiplex PCR reads through MiXCR, one entry per CDR3 protein. Found here are more than 350,000 distinct CDR3 sequences, around 15% of them singletons; the top ten hold roughly a fifth. Criteria for exclusion of patients were uncontrolled infection, other autoimmune disease, pregnancy or lactation.

V is TRBV7-9 and J is TRBJ1-1, with D hard to call. The sequencing input was blood. The clonotype was recovered from a woman aged 60 to 75 with Graves' ophthalmopathy. CDR3 amino acids: CASSLYPVNTEAFF. The DNA of the CDR3 is TGTGCCAGCAGCTTATACCCCGTGAACACTGAAGCTTTCTTT.